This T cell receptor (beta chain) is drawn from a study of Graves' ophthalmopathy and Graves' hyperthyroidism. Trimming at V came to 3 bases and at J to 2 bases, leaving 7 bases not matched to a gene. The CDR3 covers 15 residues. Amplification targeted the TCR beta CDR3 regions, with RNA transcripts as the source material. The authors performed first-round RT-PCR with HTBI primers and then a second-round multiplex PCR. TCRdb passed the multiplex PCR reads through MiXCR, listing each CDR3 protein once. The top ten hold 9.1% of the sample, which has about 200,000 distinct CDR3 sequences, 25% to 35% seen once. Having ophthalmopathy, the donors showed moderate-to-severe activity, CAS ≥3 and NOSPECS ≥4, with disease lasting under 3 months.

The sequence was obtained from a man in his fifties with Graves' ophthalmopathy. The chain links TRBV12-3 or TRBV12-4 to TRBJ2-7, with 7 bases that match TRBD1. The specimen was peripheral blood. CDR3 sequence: CASSLVGDSPYEQYF. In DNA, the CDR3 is TGTGCCAGCAGTTTGGTAGGGGACAGCCCCTACGAGCAGTACTTC.